This TCR beta chain emerged from a study of shared clonotypes between healthy human individuals. Here immunoSEQ multiplex PCR was the method, and the copy in TCRdb shows in-frame clones only, minus some. The table has about 2.1 million clones, 90% to 95% seen once. Naive CD8 populations comprised CD45RO-negative cells positively selected for CCR7, excluding terminally differentiated effector memory CD45RA+ cells. V lost 4 bases and J 1 base, leaving 11 bases between the germline ends. The CDR3 is made up of 14 amino acids. Germline loops: CDR1 SGDLS, CDR2 YYNGEE. The sequenced sample was naive CD8+ T cells from PBMCs. This TCR was recovered from a man aged 18 to 30 in good health. Some clones in this sample may be carry-over from other donors' samples. The V and J genes are TRBV9 and TRBJ1-1; possible D gene TRBD1, 6 bases. As DNA, the CDR3 is TGTGCCAGCAGCCCACAGGGATCGAACACTGAAGCTTTCTTT. Its protein product is CASSPQGSNTEAFF.